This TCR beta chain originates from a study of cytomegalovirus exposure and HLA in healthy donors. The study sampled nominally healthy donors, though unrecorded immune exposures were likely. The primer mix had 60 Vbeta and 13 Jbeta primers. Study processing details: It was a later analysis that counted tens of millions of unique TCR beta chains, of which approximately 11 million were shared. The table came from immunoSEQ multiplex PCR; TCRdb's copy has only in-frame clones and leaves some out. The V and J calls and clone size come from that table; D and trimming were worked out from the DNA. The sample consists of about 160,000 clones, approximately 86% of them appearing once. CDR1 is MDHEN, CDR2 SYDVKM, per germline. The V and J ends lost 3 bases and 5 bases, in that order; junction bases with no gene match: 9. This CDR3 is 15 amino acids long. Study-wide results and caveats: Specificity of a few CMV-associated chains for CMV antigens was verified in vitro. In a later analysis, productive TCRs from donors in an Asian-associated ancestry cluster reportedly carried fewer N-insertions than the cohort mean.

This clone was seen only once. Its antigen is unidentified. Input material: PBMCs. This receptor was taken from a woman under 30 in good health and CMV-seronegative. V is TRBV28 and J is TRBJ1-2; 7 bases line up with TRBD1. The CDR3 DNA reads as TGTGCCAGCAGTTTGACCGGGACAGATTATTATGGCTACACCTTC. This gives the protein CASSLTGTDYYGYTF.